This entry features one T cell receptor (beta chain) sequence. This entry comes from a study of T cell responses to AZD1222 COVID-19 vaccine. V was pared by 6 bases and J by 8 bases, with 7 bases of the junction left unmatched. Germline V lookup: CDR1 MDHEN, CDR2 SYDVKM. There are 14 residues in the CDR3. TCRdb keeps only in-frame clones here, not all; method: immunoSEQ multiplex PCR. The profile covers 130,000 to 150,000 clones, with about 92% appearing a single time and 9% to 15% taken by the ten largest. The sequence derives from an adult who had recovered from COVID-19. The rearrangement joins TRBV28 to TRBJ1-4, with 9 bases matching TRBD1. Sample: peripheral blood, taken after recovery from COVID-19. The CDR3 is CASSPGQGYEKLFF. The CDR3, as DNA: TGTGCCAGCAGCCCGGGACAGGGATACGAAAAACTGTTTTTT.